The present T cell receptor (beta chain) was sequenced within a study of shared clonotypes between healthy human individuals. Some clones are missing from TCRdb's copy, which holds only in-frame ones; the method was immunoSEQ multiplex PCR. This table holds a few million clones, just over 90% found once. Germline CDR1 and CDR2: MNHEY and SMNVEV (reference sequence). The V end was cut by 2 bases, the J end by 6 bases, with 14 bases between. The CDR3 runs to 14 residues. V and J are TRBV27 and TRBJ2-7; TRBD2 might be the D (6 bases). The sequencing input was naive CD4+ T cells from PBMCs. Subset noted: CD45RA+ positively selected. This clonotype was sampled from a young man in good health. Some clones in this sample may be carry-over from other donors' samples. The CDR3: CASSLNGGIPEQYF. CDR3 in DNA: TGTGCCAGCAGTTTAAATGGAGGGATCCCCGAGCAGTACTTC.